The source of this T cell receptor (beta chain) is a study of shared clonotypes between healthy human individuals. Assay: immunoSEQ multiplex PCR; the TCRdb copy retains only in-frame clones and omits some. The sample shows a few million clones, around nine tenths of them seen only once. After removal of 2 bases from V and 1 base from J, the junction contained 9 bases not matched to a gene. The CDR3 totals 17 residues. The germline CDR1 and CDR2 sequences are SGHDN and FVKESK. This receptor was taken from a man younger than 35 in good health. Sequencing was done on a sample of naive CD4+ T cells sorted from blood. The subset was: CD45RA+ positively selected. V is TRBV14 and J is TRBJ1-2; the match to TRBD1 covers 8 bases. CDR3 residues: CASSQIQGATLNYGYTF. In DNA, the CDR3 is TGTGCCAGCAGCCAAATTCAGGGGGCCACCCTTAACTATGGCTACACCTTC.